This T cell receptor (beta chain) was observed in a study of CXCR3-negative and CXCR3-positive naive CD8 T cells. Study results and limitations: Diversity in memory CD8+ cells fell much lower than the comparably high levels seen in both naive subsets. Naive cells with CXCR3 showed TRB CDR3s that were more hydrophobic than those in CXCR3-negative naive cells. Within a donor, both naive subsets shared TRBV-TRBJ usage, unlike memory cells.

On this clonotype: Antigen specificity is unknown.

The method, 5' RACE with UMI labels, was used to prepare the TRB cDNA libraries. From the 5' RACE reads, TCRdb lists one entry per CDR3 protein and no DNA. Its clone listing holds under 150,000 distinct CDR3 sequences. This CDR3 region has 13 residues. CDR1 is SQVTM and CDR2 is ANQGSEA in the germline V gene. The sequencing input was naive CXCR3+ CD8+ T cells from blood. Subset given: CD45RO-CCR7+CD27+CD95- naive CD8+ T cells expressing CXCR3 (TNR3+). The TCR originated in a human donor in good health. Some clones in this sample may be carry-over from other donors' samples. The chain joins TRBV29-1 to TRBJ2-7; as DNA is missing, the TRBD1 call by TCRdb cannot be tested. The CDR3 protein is CSVCRESSYKQYF.